The rows below give T cell receptor beta chains drawn from one sample of a study of cytomegalovirus exposure and HLA in healthy donors. Libraries were prepared by immunoSEQ multiplex PCR; TCRdb keeps only in-frame clonotypes and omits some of them. Here the sample spans about 85,000 clones, about 80% being singletons. What was sequenced was PBMCs. Every receptor here comes from a woman aged 50 to 60 in good health and CMV-seropositive. Each CDR3 is given with its conserved first and last residue. A D gene is named only where the DNA matches it firmly. The size of a clone is reported for some rows only, either as once, few or many, or as a class for expanded clones.

J: TRBJ1-1; D: NA; V: TRBV4-1; size: NA; DNA: TGCGCCAGCAGCCTTACTCCTATGAACACTGAAGCTTTCTTT; CDR3: CASSLTPMNTEAFF
J: TRBJ2-3; D: TRBD2; V: TRBV19; size: NA; DNA: TGTGCCAGTAGTATAGCGGCTAGCGGGGAGCATACGCAGTATTTT; CDR3: CASSIAASGEHTQYF
J: TRBJ1-2; D: TRBD1; V: TRBV5-1; size: NA; DNA: TGCGCCAGCAGCGCGGGGGACAGGTACGGCTACACCTTC; CDR3: CASSAGDRYGYTF
J: TRBJ2-5; D: TRBD1; V: TRBV2; size: NA; DNA: TGTGCCAGCAGCAAAGGACAGGGGGCGACCCAGTACTTC; CDR3: CASSKGQGATQYF
J: TRBJ2-5; D: TRBD2; V: TRBV5-1; size: NA; DNA: TGCGCCAGCCGGGGGGGAAACCCGGAAGAGACCCAGTACTTC; CDR3: CASRGGNPEETQYF
J: TRBJ1-2; D: NA; V: TRBV29-1; size: NA; DNA: TGCAGCGTTGGCGGGACGGACTATGGCTACACCTTC; CDR3: CSVGGTDYGYTF
J: TRBJ2-7; D: TRBD1; V: TRBV13; size: NA; DNA: TGTGCCAGCAGACTCAAGGGACAGGCCTCCTACGAGCAGTACTTC; CDR3: CASRLKGQASYEQYF
J: TRBJ2-1; D: TRBD1; V: TRBV6-5; size: few; DNA: TGTGCCAGCAGTTACTCCGGGACAGGGAGTAGAGAGCAGTTCTTC; CDR3: CASSYSGTGSREQFF
J: TRBJ2-1; D: NA; V: TRBV4-2; size: few; DNA: TGTGCCAGCAGCCAAGGTCTTCGGGGGAGGAATGAGCAGTTCTTC; CDR3: CASSQGLRGRNEQFF
J: TRBJ2-1; D: TRBD2; V: TRBV30; size: NA; DNA: TGTGCCTGGAGTCCCGGGACTAGCGACTTCAATGAGCAGTTCTTC; CDR3: CAWSPGTSDFNEQFF
J: TRBJ1-1; D: TRBD1; V: TRBV18; size: NA; DNA: TGTGCCAGCTCACCTGGACAGGGGTTAACCCTCACTGAAGCTTTCTTT; CDR3: CASSPGQGLTLTEAFF
J: TRBJ1-1; D: NA; V: TRBV7-3; size: NA; DNA: TGTGCCAGCAGCTTAGGGCAGGGCACTGAAGCTTTCTTT; CDR3: CASSLGQGTEAFF
J: TRBJ2-1; D: NA; V: TRBV6-5; size: NA; DNA: TGTGCCAGCAGTTACTCGGTCACCGGTGAGCAGTTCTTC; CDR3: CASSYSVTGEQFF
J: TRBJ2-1; D: NA; V: TRBV7-8; size: few; DNA: TGTGCCAGTATGATATTCAAGGGGGAGCAGTTCTTC; CDR3: CASMIFKGEQFF
J: TRBJ2-1; D: TRBD1; V: TRBV7-8; size: NA; DNA: TGTGCCAGCAGCCCGCGGGACAGGGGGACAAGCTCCTACAATGAGCAGTTCTTC; CDR3: CASSPRDRGTSSYNEQFF
J: TRBJ2-5; D: TRBD1; V: TRBV7-8; size: NA; DNA: TGTGCCAGCAGCTCCCGACAGGGGGGGAAAGAGACCCAGTACTTC; CDR3: CASSSRQGGKETQYF
J: TRBJ1-1; D: NA; V: TRBV7-9; size: few; DNA: TGTGCCAGCAGCCGGGACACTCTAAACACTGAAGCTTTCTTT; CDR3: CASSRDTLNTEAFF
J: TRBJ1-3; D: NA; V: TRBV6-1; size: NA; DNA: TGTGCCAGCAGTGACGGTTACGGAAACACCATATATTTT; CDR3: CASSDGYGNTIYF
J: TRBJ2-2; D: TRBD1; V: TRBV27; size: few; DNA: TGTGCCAGCAGTCCGGGACAGGGGAACACCGGGGAGCTGTTTTTT; CDR3: CASSPGQGNTGELFF
J: TRBJ1-2; D: NA; V: TRBV28; size: NA; DNA: TGTGCCAGCAGTTCCTATTGGACAGCTATAGATGGCTACACCTTC; CDR3: CASSSYWTAIDGYTF
J: TRBJ2-1; D: TRBD2; V: TRBV19; size: NA; DNA: TGTGCCAGTAGTATAGGCCTGGGGCTAGCGGGAGAGTACAATGAGCAGTTCTTC; CDR3: CASSIGLGLAGEYNEQFF
J: TRBJ1-1; D: TRBD1; V: TRBV20-1; size: few; DNA: TGCAGTGCTACCGCCACAGGGGAGGCTTTCTTT; CDR3: CSATATGEAFF
J: TRBJ2-1; D: NA; V: TRBV6-1; size: NA; DNA: TGTGCCAGCAGTGCTGGACAAGTTCCCTACAATGAGCAGTTCTTC; CDR3: CASSAGQVPYNEQFF
J: TRBJ1-4; D: TRBD1; V: TRBV7-9; size: NA; DNA: TGTGCCAGCAGCCTTGGGACAGGGGGGGGAAAACTGTTTTTT; CDR3: CASSLGTGGGKLFF